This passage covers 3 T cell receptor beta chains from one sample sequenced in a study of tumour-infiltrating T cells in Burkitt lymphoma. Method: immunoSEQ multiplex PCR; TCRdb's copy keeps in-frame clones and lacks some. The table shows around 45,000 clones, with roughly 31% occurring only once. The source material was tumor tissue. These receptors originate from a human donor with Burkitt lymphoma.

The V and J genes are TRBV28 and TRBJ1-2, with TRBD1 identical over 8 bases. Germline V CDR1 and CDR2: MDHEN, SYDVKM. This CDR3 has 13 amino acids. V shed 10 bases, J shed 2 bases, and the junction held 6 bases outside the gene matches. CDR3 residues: CATARTGNYGYTF. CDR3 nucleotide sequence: TGTGCCACCGCTAGGACAGGGAACTATGGCTACACCTTC.

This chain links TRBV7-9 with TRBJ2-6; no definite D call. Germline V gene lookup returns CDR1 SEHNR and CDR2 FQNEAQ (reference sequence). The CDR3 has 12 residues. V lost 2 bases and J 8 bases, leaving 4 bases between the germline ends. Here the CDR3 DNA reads TGTGCCAGCAGCTTACCGACCAACGTCCTGACTTTC. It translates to CASSLPTNVLTF.

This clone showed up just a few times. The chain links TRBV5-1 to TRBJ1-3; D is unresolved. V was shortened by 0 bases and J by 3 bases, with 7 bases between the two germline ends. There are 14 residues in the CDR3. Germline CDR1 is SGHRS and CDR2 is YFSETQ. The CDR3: CASSLGQSGNTIYF. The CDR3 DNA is TGCGCCAGCAGCTTGGGCCAGAGTGGAAACACCATATATTTT.